This TCR beta chain was identified in a study of shared clonotypes between healthy human individuals (dated by TCRdb to about 2020). Notes on the research overall: A couple of women and three men aged 18 to 49 years were included in the cohort. For each donor, three plates each were used for CD4 naive and CD4 memory, two plates were used for CD8 naive, and one plate was used for CD8 memory. The study deeply sequenced blood TCR repertoires of about 5 healthy adults to estimate repertoire size and the extent of clonotype sharing between individuals. Different laboratories and diverse techniques were used to prepare libraries and sequence TCR repertoires, to increase sequencing depth and limit assay-specific biases. Per donor, leukapheresis produced somewhere between about 0.8 and 9.5 billion PBMCs. Paper-wide results and their limitations: Compared with non-shared clonotypes, the clonotypes found in all four sorted-subset donors had higher generation probabilities. Estimated clonotype richness was generally larger for naive than for memory subsets. Rarefaction of sorted-subset datasets indicated incomplete sequencing despite the large sequencing depth. Based on pairwise subsampling, the degree of clonotype sharing among donors was expected to be affected by sequencing depth. Only blood was sampled, and tissue TCR repertoires likely differ from those in blood. About 5% of naive CD4, approximately 3.7% of naive CD8, around 2.3% of memory CD4, and around 0.42% of memory CD8 clonotypes were shared across four donors. The small number of donors limited the genetic and exposure-history diversity represented.

CDR1 SGHAT and CDR2 FQDESV were looked up in the germline V gene (reference sequence). The CDR3 spans 16 residues, from the cysteine through the phenylalanine. The DNA shown is the 48-base CDR3, in frame from base 1. V lost 4 bases and J lost 4 bases, and the count of bases not matched to a germline gene is 5. On this clone: It lacks a known antigen. Base-call qualities are not available, and no considerably larger clone is one nucleotide away. The same CDR3 arises from other DNA sequences in this sample as well.

TCR CDR3 regions were amplified from genomic DNA by multiplex PCR using the deep immunoSEQ assay. Genomic DNA extracted from each cell subset was distributed evenly over all wells of several immunoSEQ 96-well plates, and each plate served as one replicate. For sorted subsets, roughly 200 ng of genomic DNA, equivalent to 25,000 to 35,000 T cell genomes, went into each replicate PCR. Purified libraries were measured with a Qubit 3.0 fluorometer, size-checked on a Bioanalyzer 2100, and measured again with the KAPA Library Quantification kit. Every immunoSEQ 96-well plate was sequenced on a separate single-read 150-cycle Illumina NextSeq 550 flow cell. The study's own analysis went as follows. Because the immunoSEQ output included only junctional sequences and no quality scores, the filtering could not be the same as the filtering used for full-length reads. To assign V/J genes and CDR3, sequences were annotated using PyIR, a Python wrapper for IgBLAST v1.9, with IMGT germline references. Reads were filtered out if the reads had weak V/J assignments (E-value above 1e-6), no CDR3, stop codons, out-of-frame junctions, or ambiguous translated residues. V3J clonotypes were defined as sequences sharing the same inferred V gene, J gene, and CDR3 amino acid sequence. Percentage overlap between repertoires was computed as shared unique clonotypes divided by the size of the smaller repertoire. Three approaches were used to assess repertoire richness: RTK rarefaction, the Chao1 estimator, and Recon v2.1 estimates of unobserved clonotypes. Generation probabilities for all TCRbeta clonotypes obtained by the gDNA method from a handful of donors were computed using OLGA. Held by TCRdb, this immuneACCESS table contains in-frame sequences only and omits some clones. Under half of the omission traces to an unresolved V gene where checked; the cause of the rest is unknown. That table furnishes V, J and clone size, whereas the DNA furnished D and trimming. This sample is represented by millions of clones; 85% to 95% of them were singletons. The ten biggest clones cover 1.5% to 2% of the sample.

CD8 naive samples consisted of CD45RO-negative cells that were positively selected for CCR7, yielding a CD45RA+CCR7+ population without TemRA cells. The donors were healthy, HIV-negative adults who had no recently reported acute infections or vaccinations. Every donor was a Caucasian adult residing in Nashville, Tennessee, USA. Blood was collected by leukapheresis, and PBMCs were isolated by Ficoll-Histopaque density gradient centrifugation and then cryopreserved in liquid nitrogen vapor phase. Purity and quantity of every magnetically sorted T cell population were checked by analytical flow cytometry. Genomic DNA was isolated from every sorted fraction and measured by UV absorbance on a Nanodrop 2000c.

The sequenced sample consisted of naive CD8+ T cells from PBMCs. Read against the paper, the sample's cell subset or site label means: CD45RA+CCR7+. The TCR originated in a man aged 18 to 30 in good health. Some clones in this sample may be carry-over from other donors' samples. The sequence is built from TRBV11-1 and TRBJ2-3, with 13 bases in between that match TRBD2. The CDR3 corresponds to CASSSRTSGSPDTQYF. The nucleotide sequence is given as TGTGCCAGCAGCTCAAGGACTAGCGGGAGTCCAGATACGCAGTATTTT.